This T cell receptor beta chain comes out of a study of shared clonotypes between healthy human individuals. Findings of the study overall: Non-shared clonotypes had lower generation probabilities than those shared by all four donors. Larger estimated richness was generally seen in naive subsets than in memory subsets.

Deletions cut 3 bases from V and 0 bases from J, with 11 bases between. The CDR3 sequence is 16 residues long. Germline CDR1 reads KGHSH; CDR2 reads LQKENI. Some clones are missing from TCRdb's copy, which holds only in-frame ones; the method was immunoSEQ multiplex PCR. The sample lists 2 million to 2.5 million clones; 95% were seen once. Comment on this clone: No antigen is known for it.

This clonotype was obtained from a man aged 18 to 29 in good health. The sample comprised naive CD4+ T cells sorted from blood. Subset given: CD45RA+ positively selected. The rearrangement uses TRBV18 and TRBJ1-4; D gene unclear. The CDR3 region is CASSPFGAATNEKLFF. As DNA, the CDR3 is TGTGCCAGCTCACCGTTTGGTGCAGCAACTAATGAAAAACTGTTTTTT.